The rows below give T cell receptor beta chains drawn from one sample of a study of cytomegalovirus exposure and HLA in healthy donors. Repertoires were generated with immunoSEQ multiplex PCR, while TCRdb's copy carries only in-frame clones and drops some. This table has about 110,000 clones, around 75% appearing once. Specimen: PBMCs. All receptors derive from a man aged 40-49 years in good health and CMV-seronegative. CDR3s include the opening cysteine and the closing phenylalanine or tryptophan. Size tells how often a clone was seen (once, few, many) or the class of an expanded clone, and some rows leave it out.

v_call clone_size cdr3_aa
TRBV4-3 - CASSYRLVRGEVDEADTQYF
TRBV20-1 - CSAVSAEAFF
TRBV7-2 - CASSLGGGTQYF
TRBV4-1 - CASSQPGLARNKGGTDTQYF
TRBV28 - CASSSGIGAYNEQFF
TRBV4-2 - CASSQRPWSSGEGTDTQYF
TRBV2 - CASGREGGSPLHF
TRBV5-6 - CASSLEGQLSYEQYF
TRBV4-3 - CASSQDRAAQGPYEQYF
TRBV5-1 few CASSLAVLAGAGGELFF
TRBV4-1 - CASSQEPLATAGNTQYF
TRBV6-5 - CASTTRAPGSNEQYF
TRBV18 - CASSPPGTAGKEAFF
TRBV4-3 - CASSQEVEQRGNQPQHF
TRBV29-1 - CSGRTGSSYEQYF
TRBV19 - CASIHIGKGGDNEQFF
TRBV6-6 - CASSRWGQSGNEQFF
TRBV7-9 - CASSLPDMNTEAFF
TRBV29-1 - CSVEGEGGGYTF
TRBV7-9 - CASSLDSQTGGETQYF
TRBV7-3 - CASSQGSTSGGSYNEQFF
TRBV28 few CASSTSGIAPYEQYF
TRBV28 few CASSSGLAGADTQYF
TRBV9 - CASSVGPGAGNTIYF
TRBV6-5 - CASSYTQDRAPYGYTF
TRBV7-9 - CASSLGGVPGYGYTF
TRBV19 - CASSVAGSTNEKLFF
TRBV7-8 - CASSLARDRGQEQYF
TRBV14 - CASSQEGRGTYEQYF
TRBV6-6 - CASSYLGDSGTDTQYF
TRBV15 - CATSRSQGEVYGYTF